The sequence of this TCR beta chain was determined in a study of blood T cell repertoires in COVID-19. Generated by immunoSEQ multiplex PCR, the TCRdb table keeps only in-frame clones and is missing some. The table has some 170,000 clones, 75% to 80% seen once. The V end was cut by 4 bases, the J end by 1 base, with 16 bases between. Germline CDR1 and CDR2: MNHNY and SVGAGI (reference sequence). The CDR3 is 16 residues long. This clone appeared a few times. Sequenced input: peripheral blood. The genes are TRBV6-6 and TRBJ1-1; D not resolved. The sequence was collected from a woman aged 45-59 years with active or convalescent COVID-19. CDR3 sequence (DNA): TGTGCCAGCAGTTCCGGACTGAAGGCCGCGAACACTGAAGCTTTCTTT. Translating gives CASSSGLKAANTEAFF.